This note documents a single T cell receptor beta chain sequence. This clonotype turned up a few times. Its antigen is unknown. Qualities for individual bases were not recorded, and no much larger clone is one base off. Instrument used: Illumina HiSeq 2000. Multiplex PCR amplification was used to generate the TCR beta chain libraries. The amplified TCR beta chain products were analyzed by high-throughput sequencing. Clones were called with MiXCR by TCRdb after fastp trimmed the public reads at Q25, and only in-frame beta chains were retained. All rows with the same CDR3 protein become a single entry with the most common DNA and genes. This sample comprises about 230,000 distinct CDR3 sequences, about 30% of them detected only once. The ten top clones hold about 1.4% of the sample. These data originate in a study of breast tumors, draining lymph nodes, adjacent tissues (dated by TCRdb to about 2016). As for the study more broadly: In breast cancer patients, the study compared the TCR beta repertoires of tumor, adjacent nontumor tissue and axillary lymph nodes. In human breast cancer, the study set out to evaluate how tumor, surrounding tissue and draining lymph node repertoires relate to one another and whether T cells may move between these sites.

The axillary draining lymph nodes of breast cancer patients were the source of the lymph node samples. Paper-wide results and their limitations: A scenario in which most tumor T cells derive from the lymph node and then expand within tumor tissue was judged to be consistent with the data. Tumors showed preferential V and J gene usage, and their T-cell repertoire diversity fell below that of lymph nodes yet above that of nontumor tissue. The conclusion that tumor T cells originate in lymph nodes was presented as consistent with a hypothesis rather than as directly demonstrated. In luminal-like breast cancer, tumor and nontumor tissue repertoires resembled each other significantly more than in basal-like breast cancer.

Material for sequencing was axillary lymph node tissue. This receptor was identified in a female donor with breast cancer. Some clones in this sample may be carry-over from other donors' samples.

The encoded CDR3 is CASSQVLSSYNEQFF. The base sequence is TGTGCCAGCAGCCAAGTCTTATCCTCCTACAATGAGCAGTTCTTC. The sequence links TRBV3-1 to TRBJ2-1, with the D gene not clear enough to name. CDR1 and CDR2 were assigned from the germline V gene (reference sequence) as LGHDT and YNNKEL. The CDR3 starts with the cysteine, ends with the phenylalanine, and has 15 residues. The DNA shown is the 45-base CDR3, in frame from base 1. V is reduced by 1 base and J by 0 bases, leaving a spacing of 7 bases between them.